Sequencing of this T cell receptor (beta chain) was carried out in a study of T cell responses to AZD1222 COVID-19 vaccine. The study, taken as a whole, reports: Compared with day 0, the breadth and depth of the Spike-specific TCR repertoire rose significantly after two doses of AZD1222. Females made up more of the donors, who were largely white British, and clonal diversity may have come out too low. Repertoire samples came only from after the peak T cell response.

Comment on this clone: Its antigen is unknown. Other DNA sequences in the sample encode the same CDR3.

The V end was cut by 2 bases, the J end by 5 bases, with 8 bases between. The CDR3 is 12 amino acids. Germline V gene sequence: CDR1 SGHDT, CDR2 YYEEEE. The assay was immunoSEQ multiplex PCR, and TCRdb's table has in-frame clones only and misses some. The sample contains around 100,000 clones, nearly 90% of which appear only once. The gene calls are TRBV5-6 and TRBJ2-7; D assignment may be TRBD1 or TRBD2 (5 bases each). This sequence was found in an adult who received the AZD1222 COVID-19 vaccine. This material consisted of peripheral blood, taken 28 days after the second AZD1222 dose. CDR3 DNA: TGTGCCAGCAGCTTTTGGGGGAACGAGCAGTACTTC. Its translation: CASSFWGNEQYF.